These T cell receptor beta chains were read from a single sample in a study of T cell responses to AZD1222 COVID-19 vaccine. The repertoire was sequenced with immunoSEQ multiplex PCR; TCRdb's copy has only in-frame clones and lacks some. The repertoire holds about 160,000 clones, with approximately 94% as singletons. Sequenced here: peripheral blood, sampled on day 0 of AZD1222 vaccination. The receptors shown here come from an adult in good health. Each CDR3 is given with its conserved first and last residue. A D gene is named only where the DNA matches it firmly. Part of the rows lack a size; the others show once, few, many or a class for expanded clones.

TRBJ1-1,NA,TRBV10-3,TRBD1,TGTGCCATCAGGGGGGACAGGGGACAAAACACTGAAGCTTTCTTT,CAIRGDRGQNTEAFF
TRBJ1-1,NA,TRBV3-1/TRBV3-2,NA,TGTGCCAGCAGCCTCCTTCGGGGGGCCTCTGAAGCTTTCTTT,CASSLLRGASEAFF
TRBJ1-5,NA,TRBV15,NA,TGTGCCACCAGGGGGTTACTTAGCAATCAGCCCCAGCATTTT,CATRGLLSNQPQHF
TRBJ1-4,NA,TRBV19,NA,TGTGCCAGTAGGAATCGGGGGTCCGCTTCGGCTAATGAAAAACTGTTTTTT,CASRNRGSASANEKLFF
TRBJ2-1,NA,TRBV7-2,NA,TGTGCCAGCAGCTTAGGTACTCCGGACAATGAGCAGTTCTTC,CASSLGTPDNEQFF
TRBJ1-5,NA,TRBV21-1,NA,TGTGCCAGCAGCAAATACAGGGACGGGGATCAGCCCCAGCATTTT,CASSKYRDGDQPQHF
TRBJ2-1,NA,TRBV2,TRBD1,TGTGCCAGCAGTCGGACAGGGTTCGCCGTAGTCCATGAGCAGTTCTTC,CASSRTGFAVVHEQFF
TRBJ1-1,NA,TRBV3-1/TRBV3-2,TRBD1,TGTGCCAGCATGGGACGGACAGGGAGCACTGAAGCTTTCTTT,CASMGRTGSTEAFF
TRBJ2-3,NA,TRBV12-3/TRBV12-4,NA,TGTGCCAGCAGACGAATCCCAGGAGATACGCAGTATTTT,CASRRIPGDTQYF
TRBJ1-1,NA,TRBV5-1,TRBD1,TGCGCCAGCAGGACAGGGGTGAACACTGAAGCTTTCTTT,CASRTGVNTEAFF
TRBJ1-2,NA,TRBV4-1,NA,TGCGCCAGCAGCCGGACCGGGGGCTATGGCTACACCTTC,CASSRTGGYGYTF
TRBJ1-2,once,TRBV5-4,TRBD1,TGTGCCAGCAGCCGCGGACAGGGGGCTGACTATGGCTACACCTTC,CASSRGQGADYGYTF
TRBJ1-2,NA,TRBV6-5,NA,TGTGCCAGCAGGACTTACACAGGGTTCTATGGCTACACCTTC,CASRTYTGFYGYTF
TRBJ1-1,NA,TRBV25-1,NA,TGTGCCAGCAGTTGGGGTGTGAACACTGAAGCTTTCTTT,CASSWGVNTEAFF
TRBJ1-6,NA,TRBV5-8,NA,TGTGCCAGCCGGAGGGAAGGGCAGATTAATTCACCCCTCCACTTT,CASRREGQINSPLHF
TRBJ2-2,NA,TRBV6-5,NA,TGTGCCAGCTGGAAGGGGTCTCTGAACACCGGGGAGCTGTTTTTT,CASWKGSLNTGELFF
TRBJ1-1,NA,TRBV29-1,NA,TGCAGCGTAAGAAGTACCACTGAAGCTTTCTTT,CSVRSTTEAFF
TRBJ2-1,NA,TRBV7-9,NA,TGTGCCAGCAGCTTAATTGGGGCGGTGAATGAGCAGTTCTTC,CASSLIGAVNEQFF
TRBJ1-1,NA,TRBV4-2,NA,TGTGCCAGCAGCCAAATGGGCGACACTGAAGCTTTCTTT,CASSQMGDTEAFF
TRBJ1-1,NA,TRBV28,NA,TGTGCCAGCAGTTCTTGGACAGCCCAAGCTTTCTTT,CASSSWTAQAFF
TRBJ1-5,once,TRBV28,TRBD1,TGTGCCAGCAGTCCCAATTCTTACCGGGACAGGTGGTATCAGCCCCAGCATTTT,CASSPNSYRDRWYQPQHF
TRBJ2-1,few,TRBV11-3,NA,TGTGCCAGCAGCTTTCAGGGAGATGAGCAGTTCTTC,CASSFQGDEQFF
TRBJ1-2,NA,TRBV6-5,NA,TGTGCCAGCGTTGGGCAAACACACTATGGCTACACCTTC,CASVGQTHYGYTF
TRBJ2-3,NA,TRBV19,TRBD1,TGTGCCAGCTGCAGGACAGGGAAATTGGATACGCAGTATTTT,CASCRTGKLDTQYF
TRBJ1-3,NA,TRBV14,NA,TGTGCCAGCAGCCGTCTCACGGGACACTTAACTGGAAACACCATATATTTT,CASSRLTGHLTGNTIYF
TRBJ2-2,NA,TRBV27,NA,TGTGCCGCTGCTCCGGGGTTGAACACCGGGGAGCTGTTTTTT,CAAAPGLNTGELFF
TRBJ2-2,NA,TRBV2,NA,TGTGCCAGCATGAAAGGCCGGGGCACCGGGGAGCTGTTTTTT,CASMKGRGTGELFF
TRBJ2-1,NA,TRBV9,TRBD1,TGTGCCAGCAGCGTAGCCCGCGAGGGGGCCCGTCTCCCGTTCTTC,CASSVAREGARLPFF